This passage covers 21 T cell receptor beta chains from one sample sequenced in a study of OX40 agonist ivuxolimab in advanced cancers. Using immunoSEQ multiplex PCR, the repertoire was profiled, and TCRdb retains in-frame clones only, with some absent. The profile shows 25,000 to 30,000 clones, about 86% of them singletons. The material was CD4+ or CD8+ T cells sorted from blood, obtained in a trial of the OX40 agonist ivuxolimab. The receptors derive from an adult with an advanced solid tumor such as melanoma, head and neck, liver or kidney cancer.

The gene calls are TRBV19 and TRBJ2-1; 15 nucleotides match TRBD2. The germline V gene encodes CDR1 LNHDA and CDR2 SQIVND (reference sequence). The CDR3 has 17 residues. V was pared by 5 bases and J by 7 bases, with 9 bases of the junction left unmatched. The CDR3 region has the DNA TGTGCCAGTAGTTTCTGGACTAGCGGGGGGGCAAGGAATGAGCAGTTCTTC. Translating it yields CASSFWTSGGARNEQFF.

The gene calls are TRBV9 and TRBJ2-7; 10 bases match TRBD2. The CDR3 length is 19 residues. Germline CDR1 is SGDLS and CDR2 is YYNGEE. The CDR3 sequence is CTYKGTTTSGLHQIIQQYF. CDR3 in DNA: TGTACTTACAAAGGGACAACGACTAGCGGGCTCCATCAAATTATCCAGCAGTACTTC.

This chain uses TRBV10-3 with TRBJ2-2, with D possibly TRBD2 on 5 matching bases. Germline CDR1 and CDR2: ENHRY and SYGVKD. Trimming cost V 6 bases and J 7 bases, with 9 bases left between them. The CDR3 totals 12 residues. The CDR3 bases are TGTGCCATCAGGGATGGAGGCGGGGAGCTGTTTTTT. Protein product: CAIRDGGGELFF.

This chain uses TRBV27 with TRBJ2-2; TRBD2 agrees at 7 bases. The length of the CDR3 is 12 residues. The V and J ends lost 6 bases and 10 bases, in that order; junction bases with no gene match: 5. CDR1 is MNHEY and CDR2 is SMNVEV in the germline V gene (reference sequence). CDR3 in DNA: TGTGCCAGCAGAAACCTAGCGGCGGAGCTGTTTTTT. It specifies CASRNLAAELFF.

The rearrangement links TRBV6-6 to TRBJ2-7, with 7 bases that match TRBD2. Germline-derived CDR1 and CDR2 are MNHNY and SVGAGI (reference sequence). This CDR3 spans 15 amino acids. V lost 6 bases and J lost 2; bases outside the gene matches: 10. This CDR3 reads CASSPKSGAPYEQYF. As DNA, the CDR3 is TGTGCCAGCAGCCCGAAGAGCGGGGCCCCCTACGAGCAGTACTTC.

The J gene is TRBJ1-6, the V gene TRBV5-1; maybe TRBD1 (6 bases). Deletions cut 0 bases from V and 5 bases from J, with 21 bases between. There are 19 residues in the CDR3. The germline gives CDR1 SGHRS, CDR2 YFSETQ. CDR3 in amino acids: CASSLVDTIRDIHNSPLHF. For the CDR3, the DNA is TGCGCCAGCAGCTTGGTTGATACGATCCGGGACATTCATAATTCACCCCTCCACTTT.

This chain links TRBV4-3 with TRBJ2-7; no definite D call. Germline lookup yields CDR1 LGHNA and CDR2 YSLEER. V lost 0 bases, J lost 3 bases, and 15 bases lay in between. The CDR3 totals 16 residues. The CDR3 nucleotides read TGCGCCAGCAGCCAAGAGGAAAGTACCAGAGGCTACGAGCAGTACTTC. It codes for CASSQEESTRGYEQYF.

The rearrangement links TRBV7-6 to TRBJ2-3, with TRBD1 identical over 8 bases. Germline loops: CDR1 SGHVS, CDR2 FNYEAQ. The J segment lost 2 bases and the V segment lost 5 bases, leaving 6 bases of the junction unmatched. The CDR3 totals 15 residues. CDR3 in DNA: TGTGCCAGCAGCGTCGGGACAGGCAACACAGATACGCAGTATTTT. It is translated as CASSVGTGNTDTQYF.

The genes are TRBV4-1 and TRBJ2-2; perhaps TRBD2 as D (5 bases). There are 18 residues in the CDR3. V was clipped by 4 bases and J by 0 bases, with 18 bases between them. The V gene's germline CDR1 is MGHRA and CDR2 YSYEKL. The CDR3 region is CASSPFEGSRANTGELFF. The CDR3 DNA is TGCGCCAGCAGCCCGTTTGAGGGCAGCCGAGCGAACACCGGGGAGCTGTTTTTT.

The gene calls are TRBV10-3 and TRBJ2-1, with 7 bases that match TRBD2. The germline V gene encodes CDR1 ENHRY and CDR2 SYGVKD. This CDR3 comprises 16 residues. With V trimmed by 7 bases and J by 6 bases, 15 bases remained unmatched. DNA for the CDR3: TGTGCCATCACTGGGCCGGGTAGGGAGGGTCTCAATGAGCAGTTCTTC. This sequence encodes CAITGPGREGLNEQFF.

The chain is built from TRBV5-6 and TRBJ1-2; D perhaps matches TRBD1 (5 bases). The CDR3 consists of 13 residues. Germline V gene data show CDR1 as SGHDT and CDR2 as YYEEEE. V was clipped by 3 bases and J by 3 bases, with 9 bases between them. CDR3 region: CASSYGTDYGYTF. In DNA form, the CDR3 reads TGTGCCAGCAGCTACGGGACGGACTATGGCTACACCTTC.

Remarks on this clone: The junction differs from germline at one of its ends, possibly a read error. The chain joins TRBV6-1 to TRBJ2-7; 9 nucleotides agree with TRBD1. The germline V gene has CDR1 MNHNS and CDR2 SASEGT. This CDR3 is built from 14 residues. The CDR3 sequence is CASSEYAGQGISLF. The DNA of the CDR3 is TGTGCCAGCAGTGAATACGCGGGACAGGGAATTTCCCTGTTC.

The rearrangement uses TRBV6-5 and TRBJ2-3; 7 bases fit TRBD2. The ends lost 0 bases at V and 5 bases at J; junction bases unmatched: 8. Looked up from germline, CDR1 is MNHEY and CDR2 is SVGAGI. The CDR3 length is 16 residues. The CDR3: CASSYSRLATIDTQYF. Written as DNA, the CDR3 is TGTGCCAGCAGTTACTCGAGACTAGCTACGATAGATACGCAGTATTTT.

This rearrangement joins TRBV27 to TRBJ2-2, with D tentatively TRBD1 or TRBD2 (5 bases each). Per germline, CDR1 MNHEY and CDR2 SMNVEV (reference sequence). The CDR3 consists of 14 residues. V was pared by 3 bases and J by 4 bases, with 9 bases between. For the CDR3, the DNA is TGTGCCAGCAGTTTCATGGGGGTCACCGGGGAGCTGTTTTTT. It yields the protein CASSFMGVTGELFF.

CDR3 protein: CATRKAGANVLTF. CDR3 bases: TGTGCCACTCGGAAGGCTGGGGCCAACGTCCTGACTTTC. This rearrangement joins TRBV6-5 to TRBJ2-6; no clear D gene. This CDR3 is 13 amino acids long. Germline loops: CDR1 MNHEY, CDR2 SVGAGI. The ends were cut back, 10 bases at V and 2 bases at J, with 9 bases in the middle.

The chain links TRBV6-4 to TRBJ2-2; D unresolved. Germline V gives CDR1 MRHNA, CDR2 SNTAGT. The CDR3 extends over 13 amino acids. V lost 8 bases and J 2 bases, leaving 9 bases between the germline ends. CDR3 residues: CASYWDNTGELFF. The CDR3 region has the DNA TGTGCCAGCTATTGGGATAACACCGGGGAGCTGTTTTTT.

The V call is TRBV5-4, the J call TRBJ2-1; no clear D. Looked up from germline, CDR1 is SGHNT and CDR2 is YYREEE (reference sequence). The germline V and J ends were trimmed by 1 base and 3 bases, with 5 bases remaining between them. The CDR3 covers 13 residues. CDR3 amino acids: CASSLYSYNEQFF. The CDR3 nucleotides read TGTGCCAGCAGCTTGTACAGCTACAATGAGCAGTTCTTC.

The V and J genes are TRBV7-9 and TRBJ2-2, with 12 positions matching TRBD1. Trimming at V came to 4 bases and at J to 5 bases, leaving 8 bases not matched to a gene. The CDR3 contains 17 residues. Germline CDR1 reads SEHNR; CDR2 reads FQNEAQ (reference sequence). In DNA form, the CDR3 reads TGTGCCAGCAGCTCCCGGGACAGGGGGCGGAGGACCGGGGAGCTGTTTTTT. Protein product: CASSSRDRGRRTGELFF.

This chain uses TRBV10-3 with TRBJ2-5; 10 positions match TRBD2. Germline CDR1 ENHRY, CDR2 SYGVKD. J was trimmed by 2 bases and V by 2 bases; bases with no gene match: 2. This CDR3 comprises 15 residues. In DNA form, the CDR3 reads TGTGCCATCAGTGAGGGACTAGCGGAACAAGAGACCCAGTACTTC. Amino acids: CAISEGLAEQETQYF.

A note on this clone: One end of the junction varies from germline; a read error may be responsible. The V and J genes are TRBV7-7 and TRBJ2-7, with no clear D. The germline gives CDR1 SSHAT, CDR2 FNYEAQ (reference sequence). CDR3 size: 13 residues. In DNA, the CDR3 is TGTGCTAGCAGCCTCGGGCAGCGATACGAGCAGTACTTC. The encoded protein is CASSLGQRYEQYF.

This clone was detected only once. The CDR3 here is CASSQTGSTDTQYF. As DNA, the CDR3 is TGCGCCAGCAGCCAAACGGGTTCCACAGATACGCAGTATTTT. This sequence joins TRBV4-1 and TRBJ2-3; the D is unclear. Germline V gene lookup returns CDR1 MGHRA and CDR2 YSYEKL. The ends were cut back, 2 bases at V and 2 bases at J, with 8 bases in the middle. The CDR3 runs to 14 residues.